The subject of this entry is one T cell receptor beta chain. Its antigen is undetermined. Read sequence stops 3 residues before the CDR3 end, and the germline J gene provides the missing end. The CDR3 is 15 amino acids. V gave up 5 bases and J gave up 8 bases; unmatched junction bases: 11. In germline, CDR1 is SEHNR, CDR2 FQNEAQ (reference sequence). This sample is part of a study of T cells in women clearing cervical HPV infection. Study in general: Cases' blood sampling followed lesion detection by median around 23 weeks (90 to 200). Only a few women had HLA typing results available. Broader study findings: Each sample's T-cell count was unknown, possibly confounding richness.

Data came from immunoSEQ multiplex PCR; TCRdb stores just in-frame clones and leaves some out. This sample's clone table lists roughly 20,000 clones. The TCR sequence derives from a woman between 18 and 75 years old with a cervical HPV16 infection that either progressed to CIN3+ or cleared (not recorded which). Sequenced sample: blood buffy coat. The V gene is TRBV7-9, the J gene TRBJ1-4; 7 nucleotides line up with TRBD1. The CDR3 spells CASSLLTGQEEKLFF. The CDR3 bases that were read are TGTGCCAGCAGCCTACTGACAGGGCAGGAGGAAAAA.